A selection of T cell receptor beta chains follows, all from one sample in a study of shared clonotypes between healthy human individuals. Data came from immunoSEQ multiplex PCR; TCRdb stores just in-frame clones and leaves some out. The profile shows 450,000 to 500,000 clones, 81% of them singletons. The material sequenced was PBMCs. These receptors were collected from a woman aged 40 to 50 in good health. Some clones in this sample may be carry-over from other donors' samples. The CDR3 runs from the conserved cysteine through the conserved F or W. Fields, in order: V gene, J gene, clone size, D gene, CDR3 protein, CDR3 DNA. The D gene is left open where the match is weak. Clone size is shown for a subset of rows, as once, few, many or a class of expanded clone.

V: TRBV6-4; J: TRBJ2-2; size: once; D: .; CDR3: CASSDSVGTNTGELFF; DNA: TGTGCCAGCAGTGACTCAGTAGGGACGAACACCGGGGAGCTGTTTTTT
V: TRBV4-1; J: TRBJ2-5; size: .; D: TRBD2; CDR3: CASSRLAAFQETQYF; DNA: TGCGCCAGCAGCCGACTAGCGGCATTCCAAGAGACCCAGTACTTC
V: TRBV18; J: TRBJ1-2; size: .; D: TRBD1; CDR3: CASSASGQGIGYTF; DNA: TGTGCCAGCTCAGCCTCGGGACAGGGGATCGGCTACACCTTC
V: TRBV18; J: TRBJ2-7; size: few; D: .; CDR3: CASSPGLLTYEQYF; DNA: TGTGCCAGCTCACCAGGGCTACTTACCTACGAGCAGTACTTC
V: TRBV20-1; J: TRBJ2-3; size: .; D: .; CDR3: CSARRGDTQYF; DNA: TGCAGTGCTAGGCGAGGAGATACGCAGTATTTT
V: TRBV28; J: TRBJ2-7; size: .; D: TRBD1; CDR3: CASSSAAGTGGNEQYF; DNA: TGTGCCAGCAGCTCAGCGGCCGGGACAGGGGGCAACGAGCAGTACTTC
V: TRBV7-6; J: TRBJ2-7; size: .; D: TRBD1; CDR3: CASSLRTPGQGSYEQYF; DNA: TGTGCCAGCAGCTTACGCACCCCGGGACAGGGATCCTACGAGCAGTACTTC
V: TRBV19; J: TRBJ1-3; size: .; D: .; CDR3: CASNIARGSGNTIYF; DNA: TGTGCCAGTAATATAGCCCGCGGTTCTGGAAACACCATATACTTT
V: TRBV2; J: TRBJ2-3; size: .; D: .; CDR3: CASSEGGGTDTQYF; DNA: TGTGCCAGCAGTGAAGGGGGGGGCACAGATACGCAGTATTTT
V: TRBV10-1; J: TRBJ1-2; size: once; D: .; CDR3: CASSDNSDYGYTF; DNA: TGCGCCAGCAGTGATAATTCTGACTATGGCTACACCTTC
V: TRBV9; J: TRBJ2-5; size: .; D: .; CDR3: CASSPRSPPLGKRETQYF; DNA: TGTGCCAGCAGCCCCAGAAGCCCCCCTTTAGGGAAGCGCGAGACCCAGTACTTC
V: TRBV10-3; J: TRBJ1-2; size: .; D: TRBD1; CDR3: CAIRKTGQVEGGYTF; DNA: TGTGCCATCAGAAAGACGGGACAGGTGGAAGGGGGCTACACCTTC
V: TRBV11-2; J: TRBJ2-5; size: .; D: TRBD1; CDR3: CASSLDFKDRGSWETQYF; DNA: TGTGCCAGCAGCTTAGATTTCAAGGACAGGGGGAGTTGGGAGACCCAGTACTTC
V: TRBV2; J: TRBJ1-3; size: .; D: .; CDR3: CASWGGPGSGNTIYF; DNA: TGTGCCAGCTGGGGTGGGCCGGGCTCTGGAAACACCATATATTTT
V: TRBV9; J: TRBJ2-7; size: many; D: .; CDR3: CASSGDGYEQYF; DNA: TGTGCCAGCAGCGGCGACGGCTACGAGCAGTACTTC
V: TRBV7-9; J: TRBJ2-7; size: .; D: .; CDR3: CASSPRGSVGDEQYF; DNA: TGTGCCAGCAGCCCGAGGGGTAGTGTTGGTGACGAGCAGTACTTC
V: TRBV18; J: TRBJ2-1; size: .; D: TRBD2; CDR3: CASSSAQAGGLDEQFF; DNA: TGTGCCAGCTCCTCCGCCCAGGCGGGAGGGTTGGATGAGCAGTTCTTC
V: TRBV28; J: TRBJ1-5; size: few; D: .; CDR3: CASSSLRKGNNQPQHF; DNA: TGTGCCAGCAGTTCCCTTCGAAAGGGGAACAATCAGCCCCAGCATTTT
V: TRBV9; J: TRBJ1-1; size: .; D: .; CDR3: CASSETPGRQAFF; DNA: TGTGCCAGCAGCGAGACGCCGGGGCGGCAAGCTTTCTTT
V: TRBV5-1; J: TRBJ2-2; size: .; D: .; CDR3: CASSLVTVLNTGELFF; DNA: TGCGCCAGCAGCTTGGTGACAGTTCTAAACACCGGGGAGCTGTTTTTT
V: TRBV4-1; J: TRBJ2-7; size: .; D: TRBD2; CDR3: CASSQLAGGTYEQYF; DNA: TGCGCCAGCAGCCAACTAGCGGGAGGGACCTACGAGCAGTACTTC
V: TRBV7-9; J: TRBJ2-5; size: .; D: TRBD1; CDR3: CASSVQGAPLQETQYF; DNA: TGTGCCAGCAGCGTACAGGGGGCACCTCTCCAAGAGACCCAGTACTTC
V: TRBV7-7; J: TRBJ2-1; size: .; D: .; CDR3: CASSLDRNNEQFF; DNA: TGTGCTAGCAGCCTGGACAGAAACAATGAGCAGTTCTTC
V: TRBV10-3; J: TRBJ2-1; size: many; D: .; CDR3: CAISAVQGYEQFF; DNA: TGTGCCATCAGCGCTGTACAGGGCTATGAGCAGTTCTTC
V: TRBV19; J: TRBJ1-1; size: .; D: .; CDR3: CASRYPGEAFF; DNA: TGTGCCAGTAGGTACCCGGGTGAAGCTTTCTTT
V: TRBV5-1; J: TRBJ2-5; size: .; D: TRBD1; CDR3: CASSLDRGGETQYF; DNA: TGCGCCAGCAGCCTGGACAGGGGAGGAGAGACCCAGTACTTC
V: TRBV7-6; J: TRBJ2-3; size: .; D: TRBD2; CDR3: CASSLSPAGGTDTQYF; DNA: TGTGCCAGCAGCTTATCCCCGGCGGGGGGTACAGATACGCAGTATTTT
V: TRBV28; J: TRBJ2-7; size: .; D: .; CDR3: CASSLRQVQYF; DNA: TGTGCCAGCAGTTTGAGGCAGGTTCAGTACTTC
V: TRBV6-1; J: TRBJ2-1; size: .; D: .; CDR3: CASTLTWGEQFF; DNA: TGTGCCAGCACCCTAACCTGGGGTGAGCAGTTCTTC
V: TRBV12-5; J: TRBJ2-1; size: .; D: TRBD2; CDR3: CASGSGGGINEQFF; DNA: TGTGCTAGTGGTTCGGGGGGAGGGATCAATGAGCAGTTCTTC
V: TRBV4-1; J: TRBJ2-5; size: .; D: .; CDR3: CASSQVGLVGQETQYF; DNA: TGCGCCAGCAGCCAAGTGGGTCTAGTTGGACAAGAGACCCAGTACTTC
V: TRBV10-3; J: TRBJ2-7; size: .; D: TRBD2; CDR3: CAISSGGDEQYF; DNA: TGTGCCATCAGTAGCGGGGGGGACGAGCAGTACTTC